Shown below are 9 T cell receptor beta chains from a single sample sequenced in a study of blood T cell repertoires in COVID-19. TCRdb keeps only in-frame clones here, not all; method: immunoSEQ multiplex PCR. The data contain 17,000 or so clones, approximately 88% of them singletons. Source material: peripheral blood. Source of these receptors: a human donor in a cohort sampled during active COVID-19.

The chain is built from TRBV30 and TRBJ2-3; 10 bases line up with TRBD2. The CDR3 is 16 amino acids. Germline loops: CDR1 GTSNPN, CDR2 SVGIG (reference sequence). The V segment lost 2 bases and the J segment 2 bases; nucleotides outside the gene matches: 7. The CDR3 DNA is TGTGCCTGGAGTCGGTTAGCGGGAGGATCCACAGATACGCAGTATTTT. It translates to CAWSRLAGGSTDTQYF. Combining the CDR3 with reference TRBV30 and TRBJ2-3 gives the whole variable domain SQTIHQWPATLVQPVGSPLSLECTVEGTSNPNLYWYRQAAGRGLQLLFYSVGIGQISSEVPQNLSASRPQDRQFILSSKKLLLSDSGFYLCAWSRLAGGSTDTQYFGPGTRLTVL.

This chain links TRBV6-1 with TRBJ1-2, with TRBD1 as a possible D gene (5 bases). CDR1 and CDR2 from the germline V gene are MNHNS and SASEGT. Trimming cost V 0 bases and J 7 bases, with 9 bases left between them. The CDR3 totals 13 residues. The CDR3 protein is CASSEAVRAGYTF. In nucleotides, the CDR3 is TGTGCCAGCAGTGAAGCAGTCAGGGCTGGCTACACCTTC.

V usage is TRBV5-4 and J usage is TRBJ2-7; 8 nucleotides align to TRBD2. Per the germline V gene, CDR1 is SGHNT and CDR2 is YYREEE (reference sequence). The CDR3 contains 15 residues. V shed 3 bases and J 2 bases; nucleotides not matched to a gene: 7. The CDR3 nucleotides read TGTGCCAGCAGCTCACGGGGGGGGACCCCCTACGAGCAGTACTTC. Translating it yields CASSSRGGTPYEQYF.

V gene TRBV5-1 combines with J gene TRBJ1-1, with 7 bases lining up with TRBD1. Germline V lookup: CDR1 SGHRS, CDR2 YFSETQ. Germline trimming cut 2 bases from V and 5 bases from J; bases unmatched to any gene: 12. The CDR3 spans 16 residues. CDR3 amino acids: CASSFNVRQGNTEAFF. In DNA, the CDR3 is TGCGCCAGCAGCTTTAACGTGCGACAGGGTAATACTGAAGCTTTCTTT. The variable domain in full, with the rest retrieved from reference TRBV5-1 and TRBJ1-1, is KAGVTQTPRYLIKTRGQQVTLSCSPISGHRSVSWYQQTPGQGLQFLFEYFSETQRNKGNFPGRFSGRQFSNSRSEMNVSTLELGDSALYLCASSFNVRQGNTEAFFGQGTRLTVV.

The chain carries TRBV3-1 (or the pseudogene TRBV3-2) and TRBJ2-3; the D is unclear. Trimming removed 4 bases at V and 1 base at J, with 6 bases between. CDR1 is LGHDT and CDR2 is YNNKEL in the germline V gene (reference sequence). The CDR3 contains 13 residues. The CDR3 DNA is TGTGCCAGCAGCCTCATTGGCACAGATACGCAGTATTTT. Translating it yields CASSLIGTDTQYF.

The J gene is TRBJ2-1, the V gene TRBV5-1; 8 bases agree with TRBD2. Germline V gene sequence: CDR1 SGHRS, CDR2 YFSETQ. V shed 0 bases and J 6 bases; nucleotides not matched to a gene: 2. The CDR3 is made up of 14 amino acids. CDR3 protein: CASSLERGGNEQFF. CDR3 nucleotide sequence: TGCGCCAGCAGCTTGGAACGGGGGGGCAATGAGCAGTTCTTC.

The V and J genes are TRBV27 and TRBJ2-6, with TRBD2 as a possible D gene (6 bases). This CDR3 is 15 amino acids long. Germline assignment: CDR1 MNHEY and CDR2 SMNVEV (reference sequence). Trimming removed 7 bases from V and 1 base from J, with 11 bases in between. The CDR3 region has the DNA TGTGCCAGCAACAGACTAGGATCTGGGGCCAACGTCCTGACTTTC. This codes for CASNRLGSGANVLTF.

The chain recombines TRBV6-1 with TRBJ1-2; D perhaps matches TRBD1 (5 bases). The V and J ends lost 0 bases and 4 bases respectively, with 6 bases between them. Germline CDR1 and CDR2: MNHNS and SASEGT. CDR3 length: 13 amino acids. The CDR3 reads CASSEAGPYGYTF. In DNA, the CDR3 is TGTGCCAGCAGTGAAGCGGGGCCCTATGGCTACACCTTC.

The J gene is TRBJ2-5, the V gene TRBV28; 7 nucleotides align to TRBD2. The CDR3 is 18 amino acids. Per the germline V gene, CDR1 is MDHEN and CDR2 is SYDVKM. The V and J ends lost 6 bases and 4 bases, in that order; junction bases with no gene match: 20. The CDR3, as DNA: TGTGCCAGCAGACTACTGGCGGGAGAATTGGGGGGGGGAGAGACCCAGTACTTC. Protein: CASRLLAGELGGGETQYF. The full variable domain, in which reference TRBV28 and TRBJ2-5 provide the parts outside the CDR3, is DVKVTQSSRYLVKRTGEKVFLECVQDMDHENMFWYRQDPGLGLRLIYFSYDVKMKEKGDIPEGYSVSREKKERFSLILESASTNQTSMYLCASRLLAGELGGGETQYFGPGTRLLVL.